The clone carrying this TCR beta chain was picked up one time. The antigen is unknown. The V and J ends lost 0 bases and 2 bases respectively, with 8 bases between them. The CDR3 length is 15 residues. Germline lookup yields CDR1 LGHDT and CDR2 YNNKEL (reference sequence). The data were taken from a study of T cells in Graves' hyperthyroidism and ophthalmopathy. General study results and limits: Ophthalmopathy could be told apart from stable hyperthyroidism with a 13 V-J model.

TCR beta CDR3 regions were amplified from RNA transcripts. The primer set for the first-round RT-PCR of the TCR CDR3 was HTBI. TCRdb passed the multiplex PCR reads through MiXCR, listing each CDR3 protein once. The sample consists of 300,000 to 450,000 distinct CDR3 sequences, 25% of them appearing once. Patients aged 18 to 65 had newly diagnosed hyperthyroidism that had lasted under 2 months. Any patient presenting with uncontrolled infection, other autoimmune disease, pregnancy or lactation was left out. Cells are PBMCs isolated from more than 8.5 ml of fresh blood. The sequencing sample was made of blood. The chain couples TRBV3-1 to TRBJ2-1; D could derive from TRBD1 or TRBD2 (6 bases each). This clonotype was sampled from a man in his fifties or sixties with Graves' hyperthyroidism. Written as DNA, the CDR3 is TGTGCCAGCAGCCAAGAGGAGGGGGCCTACAATGAGCAGTTCTTC. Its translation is CASSQEEGAYNEQFF.